Listed below are T cell receptor beta chains from one sample, sequenced in a study of control samples from healthy donors and cancer patients. Data came from immunoSEQ multiplex PCR; TCRdb stores just in-frame clones and leaves some out. The data hold more than 60,000 clones, with 89% observed a single time. Sample: PBMCs. Every receptor here comes from a woman in her forties or fifties with colorectal cancer. CDR3s include the opening cysteine and the closing phenylalanine or tryptophan. D genes are given only for firm matches. Size is omitted from some rows. Given values are once, few, many or a class for expanded clones.

TRBV29-1,.,13,TRBJ1-1,TRBD1,CSVNRGDLTEAFF,TGCAGCGTCAACAGGGGAGATCTCACTGAAGCTTTCTTT
TRBV18,.,15,TRBJ1-1,.,CASSPTGIVNTEAFF,TGTGCCAGCTCACCAACCGGGATTGTTAACACTGAAGCTTTCTTT
TRBV7-2,.,16,TRBJ1-2,.,CASSLDYRTTNYGYTF,TGTGCCAGCAGCTTAGATTACAGGACTACTAACTATGGCTACACCTTC
TRBV7-9,.,12,TRBJ1-1,.,CASSLGGNEAFF,TGTGCCAGCAGCTTAGGAGGGAATGAAGCTTTCTTT
TRBV10-2,few,13,TRBJ1-1,.,CASSEDRNTEAFF,TGCGCCAGCAGTGAGGACAGGAACACTGAAGCTTTCTTT
TRBV2,.,15,TRBJ2-2,.,CASSEARGGGGELFF,TGTGCCAGCAGTGAAGCGAGGGGGGGCGGCGGGGAGCTGTTTTTT
TRBV2,.,15,TRBJ1-3,.,CASSEESRVGNTIYF,TGTGCCAGCAGTGAAGAGAGTAGGGTTGGAAACACCATATATTTT
TRBV7-2,.,16,TRBJ2-2,.,CASSLVAGANTGELFF,TGTGCCAGCAGCTTAGTAGCAGGGGCGAACACCGGGGAGCTGTTTTTT
TRBV5-1,.,13,TRBJ1-2,.,CASRVLSFEGYTF,TGCGCCAGCAGAGTACTGTCTTTTGAGGGCTACACCTTC
TRBV11-3,once,14,TRBJ2-1,.,CASSFSRQYNEQFF,TGTGCCAGCAGCTTTAGTAGACAGTACAATGAGCAGTTCTTC
TRBV5-1,.,18,TRBJ2-3,TRBD2,CASSLEPQLAGASDTQYF,TGCGCCAGCAGCTTGGAGCCCCAACTAGCGGGGGCCTCAGATACGCAGTATTTT
TRBV6-5,.,14,TRBJ1-2,TRBD1,CASRPSDRGFGYTF,TGTGCCAGCAGACCTTCGGACAGGGGGTTCGGCTACACCTTC
TRBV4-1,.,15,TRBJ1-2,.,CASSLRQAGNYGYTF,TGCGCCAGCAGCCTCAGACAGGCCGGGAACTATGGCTACACCTTC
TRBV9,.,16,TRBJ2-3,TRBD1,CASSTLPGQGGDTQYF,TGTGCCAGCAGCACCTTGCCGGGACAGGGAGGAGATACGCAGTATTTT
TRBV30,.,13,TRBJ1-1,TRBD1,CAWSGNRGTEAFF,TGTGCCTGGAGTGGGAACAGGGGCACTGAAGCTTTCTTT
TRBV5-1,.,13,TRBJ2-3,.,CASSLDSTDTQYF,TGCGCCAGCAGCTTGGACAGCACAGATACGCAGTATTTT
TRBV3-1/TRBV3-2,.,15,TRBJ2-1,.,CASSYEGSSYNEQFF,TGTGCCAGCAGCTACGAGGGGAGCTCCTACAATGAGCAGTTCTTC
TRBV4-3,.,15,TRBJ1-3,.,CASSQEEGSGNTIYF,TGCGCCAGCAGCCAAGAAGAGGGCTCCGGAAACACCATATATTTT
TRBV5-1,.,15,TRBJ2-5,.,CASSPGFGQQETQYF,TGCGCCAGCAGCCCGGGTTTCGGACAGCAGGAGACCCAGTACTTC
TRBV2,.,15,TRBJ2-3,.,CASSKEGGQTDTQYF,TGTGCCAGCAGTAAGGAGGGGGGGCAGACAGATACGCAGTATTTT
TRBV6-5,once,16,TRBJ2-3,.,CASSFFTPSSTDTQYF,TGTGCCAGCAGTTTCTTTACCCCCTCCTCCACAGATACGCAGTATTTT
TRBV5-6,once,13,TRBJ2-2,.,CASSIGGPGELFF,TGTGCCAGCAGCATCGGCGGGCCCGGGGAGCTGTTTTTT
TRBV6-4,once,16,TRBJ1-6,TRBD1,CASSETGTGDNSPLHF,TGTGCCAGCAGTGAAACCGGGACAGGGGATAATTCACCCCTCCACTTT
TRBV12-3/TRBV12-4,.,12,TRBJ1-4,.,CASTGTPGILFF,TGTGCCAGCACGGGGACTCCTGGTATCCTGTTTTTT
TRBV3-1/TRBV3-2,.,17,TRBJ2-1,TRBD2,CASSQDKGAGGYNEQFF,TGTGCCAGCAGCCAAGATAAAGGGGCGGGGGGCTACAATGAGCAGTTCTTC
TRBV20-1,.,10,TRBJ2-5,.,CSAIKETQYF,TGCAGTGCCATTAAAGAGACCCAGTACTTC
TRBV10-1,.,14,TRBJ1-6,TRBD1,CATQGGLDNSPLHF,TGCGCCACCCAGGGGGGGTTAGATAATTCACCCCTCCACTTT
TRBV19,.,14,TRBJ2-5,TRBD1,CASSIGQGVVTQYF,TGTGCCAGTAGTATAGGACAGGGAGTAGTGACCCAGTACTTC
TRBV5-8,.,16,TRBJ1-6,TRBD1,CASSLVGTADNSPLHF,TGTGCCAGCAGCTTGGTGGGGACAGCTGATAATTCACCCCTCCACTTT
TRBV7-8,.,17,TRBJ2-3,TRBD2,CASSFFLAGGFADTQYF,TGTGCCAGCAGCTTCTTCTTAGCGGGGGGGTTTGCAGATACGCAGTATTTT
TRBV18,.,16,TRBJ2-6,.,CASSPGGPTGANVLTF,TGTGCCAGCTCACCAGGAGGGCCGACTGGGGCCAACGTCCTGACTTTC
TRBV28,.,14,TRBJ2-1,TRBD2,CASRGLAGRNEQFF,TGTGCCAGCAGGGGACTAGCGGGGAGGAATGAGCAGTTCTTC
TRBV14,once,13,TRBJ1-3,.,CASNLQGGNTIYF,TGTGCCAGCAACCTACAGGGAGGAAACACCATATATTTT
TRBV5-1,.,15,TRBJ1-2,.,CASSLVMGANYGYTF,TGCGCCAGCAGCTTGGTGATGGGGGCTAACTATGGCTACACCTTC
TRBV30,.,14,TRBJ1-5,TRBD1,CAWDRGPADQPQHF,TGTGCCTGGGACAGGGGGCCCGCGGATCAGCCCCAGCATTTT
TRBV6-5,.,14,TRBJ2-4,TRBD2,CASRFQGGGNIQYF,TGTGCCAGCAGATTTCAGGGCGGGGGAAACATTCAGTACTTC
TRBV15,.,14,TRBJ2-3,TRBD1,CATSRGNRGDTQYF,TGTGCCACCAGCAGAGGGAACAGGGGGGATACGCAGTATTTT